The 31 T cell receptor beta chains listed next were all sequenced from one sample in a study of radiation and T cells in renal cell carcinoma. Produced via immunoSEQ multiplex PCR; TCRdb's table is partial and in-frame only. The repertoire holds tens of thousands of clones, 40% to 55% seen once, with more than 15% in the top ten. Treatment described: 15 Gy SBRT to primary tumor, nephrectomy 4 weeks later. The starting material was tumor tissue, obtained from a patient whose treatment included radiotherapy and nephrectomy. These receptors were obtained from a woman aged 45-60 years with renal cell carcinoma.

The rearrangement uses TRBV4-2 and TRBJ1-3; tentatively, D is TRBD1 (5 bases). The CDR3 is 16 residues long. V lost 0 bases and J lost 1, with 10 bases in between. Germline loops: CDR1 LGHNA, CDR2 YNFKEQ. CDR3 sequence (DNA): TGTGCCAGCAGCCAAGATGCAGGGCGTTCTGGAAACACCATATATTTT. Its protein is CASSQDAGRSGNTIYF.

The chain has TRBV4-1 and TRBJ1-6; the D is unclear. CDR1 MGHRA and CDR2 YSYEKL come from the germline V gene. This CDR3 is 12 amino acids long. V was clipped by 11 bases and J by 0 bases, with 5 bases between them. The CDR3 region has the DNA TGCGCCGCGAGCTCCTATAATTCACCCCTCCACTTT. This sequence encodes CAASSYNSPLHF.

The chain uses TRBV7-9 and TRBJ2-1; the D is unclear. Looked up from germline, CDR1 is SEHNR and CDR2 is FQNEAQ (reference sequence). Deletions cut 8 bases from V and 9 bases from J, with 14 bases between. CDR3 length: 12 residues. The CDR3 region is CASGLRPSEQFF. CDR3 DNA: TGTGCCAGCGGCCTGCGACCCAGTGAGCAGTTCTTC.

This clone was picked up a small number of times. The rearrangement uses TRBV7-9 and TRBJ2-4; perhaps D is TRBD1 or TRBD2 (5 bases each). CDR3 length: 15 amino acids. The germline CDR1 and CDR2 sequences are SEHNR and FQNEAQ (reference sequence). With 5 bases removed from V and 6 bases from J, the gap between germline ends came to 17 bases. Written as DNA, the CDR3 is TGTGCCAGCAGCATGCCCGGGACCCTTGGAAACATTCAGTACTTC. Protein sequence: CASSMPGTLGNIQYF.

This clone occurred a few times. This chain connects TRBV7-2 to TRBJ1-6, with D perhaps TRBD1 (5 bases). V was shortened by 5 bases and J by 5 bases, with 10 bases between the two germline ends. The germline V gene has CDR1 SGHTA and CDR2 FQGNSA. The length of the CDR3 is 14 residues. This CDR3 is CASSLTENNSPLHF. The CDR3 DNA reads TGTGCCAGCAGCCTGACAGAGAATAATTCACCCCTCCACTTT.

In this sample, this clone turned up a few times. This chain uses TRBV7-3 with TRBJ2-5; D perhaps matches TRBD2 (6 bases). CDR3 length: 13 residues. V was clipped by 6 bases and J by 5 bases, with 13 bases between them. CDR1 is SGHTA and CDR2 is FQGTGA in the germline V gene. This CDR3 is CASSRGSGETQYF. DNA of the CDR3: TGTGCCAGCAGTCGGGGGAGCGGGGAGACCCAGTACTTC. The complete variable domain, with remaining parts taken from reference TRBV7-3 and TRBJ2-5, reads GAGVSQTPSNKVTEKGKYVELRCDPISGHTALYWYRQSLGQGPEFLIYFQGTGAADDSGLPNDRFFAVRPEGSVSTLKIQRTERGDSAVYLCASSRGSGETQYFGPGTRLLVL.

The chain is built from TRBV7-3 and TRBJ2-7, with D tentatively TRBD1 (6 bases). CDR1 SGHTA and CDR2 FQGTGA come from the germline V gene. This CDR3 contains 13 residues. The V gene lost 3 bases and the J gene lost 3 bases, with 9 bases spanning the gap. The CDR3 protein is CASSLDSNYEQYF. The CDR3 nucleotides read TGTGCCAGCAGCTTGGACAGTAACTACGAGCAGTACTTC. Together with reference TRBV7-3 and TRBJ2-7, the CDR3 gives the full variable domain: GAGVSQTPSNKVTEKGKYVELRCDPISGHTALYWYRQSLGQGPEFLIYFQGTGAADDSGLPNDRFFAVRPEGSVSTLKIQRTERGDSAVYLCASSLDSNYEQYFGPGTRLTVT.

This clone was counted a few times. V and J are TRBV6-1 and TRBJ2-3, with 8 bases that match TRBD2. From germline, CDR1 is MNHNS and CDR2 SASEGT. With 5 bases clipped from V and 0 bases from J, the junction kept 4 bases outside the gene matches. This CDR3 is 15 amino acids long. DNA for the CDR3: TGTGCCAGCAGTCGAGCGGGGGCTAGCACAGATACGCAGTATTTT. This sequence encodes CASSRAGASTDTQYF.

This chain links TRBV19 with TRBJ1-3; no firm D call. Germline CDR1 and CDR2: LNHDA and SQIVND (reference sequence). Trimming left V 1 base short and J 0 bases short, with 4 bases between. The CDR3 length is 14 residues. Here the CDR3 reads CASSIAGSGNTIYF. The CDR3 DNA is TGTGCCAGTAGTATAGCGGGCTCTGGAAACACCATATATTTT.

The V gene is TRBV27, the J gene TRBJ2-2; weak D call: TRBD2 (5 bases). This CDR3 is built from 13 residues. Germline lookup yields CDR1 MNHEY and CDR2 SMNVEV (reference sequence). V dropped 2 bases and J dropped 7 bases, with 8 bases sitting between them. The CDR3 spells CASSLGENGELFF. CDR3 DNA: TGTGCCAGCAGTTTAGGGGAGAACGGGGAGCTGTTTTTT.

V is TRBV30 and J is TRBJ2-2, with 7 nucleotides matching TRBD1. This CDR3 spans 14 amino acids. Trimming at V came to 2 bases and at J to 4 bases, leaving 4 bases not matched to a gene. In germline, CDR1 is GTSNPN, CDR2 SVGIG (reference sequence). In DNA form, the CDR3 reads TGTGCCTGGAGTTCTGACAGGGCCACCGGGGAGCTGTTTTTT. Translation gives CAWSSDRATGELFF.

This clone showed up many times. This sample includes further DNA sequences coding for the same CDR3. CDR3 nucleotide sequence: TGTGCCAGCATCTCCGGGACACTGAACACTGAAGCTTTCTTT. Its translation is CASISGTLNTEAFF. The V gene is TRBV5-6, the J gene TRBJ1-1; D is possibly TRBD1 (6 bases). This CDR3 is 14 amino acids long. Germline V gives CDR1 SGHDT, CDR2 YYEEEE. Trimming stripped 6 bases from V and 0 bases from J, with 12 bases between.

This clone was recorded a few times. The CDR3 DNA follows: TGTGCCAGCTCACCAAACGAGAGAGAGACCCAGTACTTC. The encoded protein is CASSPNERETQYF. The V call is TRBV18, the J call TRBJ2-5; D unresolved. CDR3 size: 13 residues. Germline CDR1 is KGHSH and CDR2 is LQKENI. The V end was cut by 2 bases, the J end by 4 bases, with 8 bases between. Based on the CDR3 plus reference TRBV18 and TRBJ2-5, the full variable domain is NAGVMQNPRHLVRRRGQEARLRCSPMKGHSHVYWYRQLPEEGLKFMVYLQKENIIDESGMPKERFSAEFPKEGPSILRIQQVVRGDSAAYFCASSPNERETQYFGPGTRLLVL.

J is TRBJ2-2 and V is TRBV25-1; D is ambiguous. Germline V lookup: CDR1 MGHDK, CDR2 SYGVNS. Trimming left V 1 base short and J 8 bases short, with 8 bases between. The CDR3 is 13 amino acids. The CDR3 region has the DNA TGTGCCAGCAGTGAATCTTGGCTTGGGGAGCTGTTTTTT. Residues: CASSESWLGELFF. Complete variable domain (other parts from reference TRBV25-1 and TRBJ2-2): EADIYQTPRYLVIGTGKKITLECSQTMGHDKMYWYQQDPGMELHLIHYSYGVNSTEKGDLSSESTVSRIRTEHFPLTLESARPSHTSQYLCASSESWLGELFFGEGSRLTVL.

The rearrangement uses TRBV7-6 and TRBJ2-1, with unresolved D. The CDR3 is 13 amino acids. The V gene's germline CDR1 is SGHVS and CDR2 FNYEAQ. V was trimmed by 1 base and J by 5 bases, leaving 6 bases between them. This chain's CDR3 is CASSLVADNEQFF. The CDR3 DNA sequence: TGTGCCAGCAGCTTAGTGGCGGACAATGAGCAGTTCTTC.

This rearrangement joins TRBV19 to TRBJ1-4; D remains ambiguous. Between the trimmed V and J ends, which lost 2 bases and 8 bases, there was a span of 3 bases. CDR1 LNHDA and CDR2 SQIVND come from the germline V gene (reference sequence). This CDR3 is built from 11 residues. CDR3 coding DNA: TGTGCCAGTAGTATACACGAAAAACTGTTTTTT. Residues: CASSIHEKLFF.

This sequence joins TRBV14 and TRBJ2-7; 8 nucleotides align to TRBD1. V lost 5 bases, J lost 2 bases, and 11 bases stayed unmatched. The V gene's germline CDR1 is SGHDN and CDR2 FVKESK. The CDR3 runs 16 residues. The CDR3 bases are TGTGCCAGCAGCTTATACCAGGGGGCCCGTACCTACGAGCAGTACTTC. Protein: CASSLYQGARTYEQYF. Variable domain in full (rest from reference TRBV14 and TRBJ2-7): EAGVTQFPSHSVIEKGQTVTLRCDPISGHDNLYWYRRVMGKEIKFLLHFVKESKQDESGMPNNRFLAERTGGTYSTLKVQPAELEDSGVYFCASSLYQGARTYEQYFGPGTRLTVT.

This clone appeared many times. V usage is TRBV11-2 and J usage is TRBJ2-7; TRBD1 matches 7 bases. The CDR3 runs to 14 residues. The trim removed 5 bases at V and 2 bases at J, leaving 6 bases unmatched. Germline loops: CDR1 SGHAT, CDR2 FQNNGV. The CDR3 nucleotides read TGTGCCAGCAGCCAGACAGGGTTTCCCTACGAGCAGTACTTC. Encoded protein: CASSQTGFPYEQYF. The full variable domain, completed using reference TRBV11-2 and TRBJ2-7, is EAGVAQSPRYKIIEKRQSVAFWCNPISGHATLYWYQQILGQGPKLLIQFQNNGVVDDSQLPKDRFSAERLKGVDSTLKIQPAKLEDSAVYLCASSQTGFPYEQYFGPGTRLTVT.

The J gene is TRBJ2-1, the V gene TRBV9; TRBD1 matches 7 bases. V trimming: 4 bases; J trimming: 6 bases; junction bases outside the gene matches: 7. Germline V CDR1 and CDR2: SGDLS, YYNGEE. The CDR3 extends over 14 amino acids. CDR3 bases: TGTGCCAGCAGCCCCCTCGGGGACAGCAATGAGCAGTTCTTC. Residues: CASSPLGDSNEQFF.

V and J are TRBV5-4 and TRBJ1-1, with D unresolved. The CDR3 covers 15 residues. The V gene lost 0 bases and the J gene lost 3 bases, with 12 bases spanning the gap. Germline loops: CDR1 SGHNT, CDR2 YYREEE (reference sequence). CDR3 DNA sequence: TGTGCCAGCAGCTTGGAACCAGGAGGATACACTGAAGCTTTCTTT. Translation: CASSLEPGGYTEAFF. The full variable domain, its missing parts supplied by reference TRBV5-4 and TRBJ1-1, is ETGVTQSPTHLIKTRGQQVTLRCSSQSGHNTVSWYQQALGQGPQFIFQYYREEENGRGNFPPRFSGLQFPNYSSELNVNALELDDSALYLCASSLEPGGYTEAFFGQGTRLTVV.

The gene calls are TRBV7-8 and TRBJ1-5; 8 bases agree with TRBD1. Germline V gene data show CDR1 as SGHVS and CDR2 as FQNEAQ. The CDR3 spans 18 residues. V shed 1 base and J 4 bases; nucleotides not matched to a gene: 12. CDR3 DNA sequence: TGTGCCAGCAGCTTAGATTGGACAGGGTGGGACGGAAATCAGCCCCAGCATTTT. Its protein is CASSLDWTGWDGNQPQHF. The full variable domain, in which reference TRBV7-8 and TRBJ1-5 provide the parts outside the CDR3, is GAGVSQSPRYKVAKRGQDVALRCDPISGHVSLFWYQQALGQGPEFLTYFQNEAQLDKSGLPSDRFFAERPEGSVSTLKIQRTQQEDSAVYLCASSLDWTGWDGNQPQHFGDGTRLSIL.

The chain links TRBV6-1 to TRBJ2-7; D remains ambiguous. Trimming took 6 bases from V and 0 from J, leaving 12 bases between them. The CDR3 is made up of 14 amino acids. In germline, CDR1 is MNHNS, CDR2 SASEGT. CDR3 amino acids: CASRNTSVSYEQYF. Written as DNA, the CDR3 is TGTGCCAGCAGGAACACTTCCGTCTCCTACGAGCAGTACTTC.

By sample fraction, this clone is medium-sized (0.01 to 0.1%). The chain recombines TRBV21-1 with TRBJ1-2; no DNA check was done on the table's D call, TRBD1. TRBV21-1 is a pseudogene segment. The CDR3 runs to 14 residues. The CDR3 is CASTMTSRGYGYTF. For the CDR3, the DNA is TGTGCCAGCACCATGACTTCTAGGGGCTATGGCTACACCTTC.

In this sample, this clone turned up a few times. This chain joins TRBV6-1 and TRBJ1-3, with D possibly matching TRBD1 (6 bases). The germline V gene encodes CDR1 MNHNS and CDR2 SASEGT. The germline V and J ends were trimmed by 4 bases and 1 base, with 14 bases remaining between them. The CDR3 runs to 16 residues. CDR3 bases: TGTGCCAGCAGTGTCCTAGGGGGGGAATCTGGAAACACCATATATTTT. Translated, it gives CASSVLGGESGNTIYF.

This clone was detected a few times. The chain employs TRBV7-9 and TRBJ2-1; D gene ambiguous. Germline loops: CDR1 SEHNR, CDR2 FQNEAQ (reference sequence). The ends were cut back, 4 bases at V and 4 bases at J, with 14 bases in the middle. CDR3 size: 15 residues. The CDR3 loop reads CASSSIMITYNEQFF. The CDR3 DNA follows: TGTGCCAGCAGCTCAATCATGATCACGTACAATGAGCAGTTCTTC.

This sequence joins TRBV19 and TRBJ2-1; D perhaps matches TRBD2 (5 bases). This CDR3 has 14 amino acids. CDR1 LNHDA and CDR2 SQIVND come from the germline V gene (reference sequence). Trimming pared 5 bases from V and 1 base from J, leaving 9 bases between. The CDR3 region has the DNA TGTGCCAGTAGTTCCCGGGGTTCCTACAATGAGCAGTTCTTC. Translated: CASSSRGSYNEQFF.

The gene calls are TRBV2 and TRBJ1-1, with 9 bases that match TRBD1. This CDR3 is 15 amino acids long. Germline assignment: CDR1 SNHLY and CDR2 FYNNEI. With V trimmed by 4 bases and J by 10 bases, 13 bases remained unmatched. CDR3 residues: CASSGLPPGTGPAFF. CDR3 nucleotide sequence: TGTGCCAGCAGTGGGCTACCTCCCGGGACAGGGCCAGCTTTCTTT.

V usage is TRBV4-3 and J usage is TRBJ2-3; TRBD1 aligns across 7 bases. There are 16 residues in the CDR3. Germline lookup yields CDR1 LGHNA and CDR2 YSLEER. The ends lost 1 base at V and 2 bases at J; junction bases unmatched: 6. CDR3 loop: CASSQGLRGLTDTQYF. The DNA for the CDR3 is TGCGCCAGCAGCCAAGGCCTTAGGGGGCTCACAGATACGCAGTATTTT.

The V and J genes are TRBV28 and TRBJ1-1; D call uncertain. V was shortened by 7 bases and J by 1 base, with 10 bases between the two germline ends. CDR3 length equals 13 residues. Germline assignment: CDR1 MDHEN and CDR2 SYDVKM. CDR3 amino acids: CASTGLPNTEAFF. The DNA for the CDR3 is TGTGCCAGCACTGGGCTCCCGAACACTGAAGCTTTCTTT.

The V and J genes are TRBV11-2 and TRBJ2-3; no reliable D call. The CDR3 covers 15 residues. The ends were cut back, 3 bases at V and 2 bases at J, with 12 bases in the middle. Germline V lookup: CDR1 SGHAT, CDR2 FQNNGV. CDR3 sequence (DNA): TGTGCCAGCAGCTTCTTAAGTAATCCCACAGATACGCAGTATTTT. Amino acids: CASSFLSNPTDTQYF.

In this sample, this clone turned up a few times. The chain recombines TRBV4-3 with TRBJ1-2; perhaps TRBD1 as D (6 bases). This CDR3 contains 16 residues. V was trimmed by 0 bases and J by 0 bases, leaving 11 bases between them. Germline V lookup: CDR1 LGHNA, CDR2 YSLEER. In nucleotides, the CDR3 is TGCGCCAGCAGCCAAGATCTGACAGGAGCTAACTATGGCTACACCTTC. Translated, it gives CASSQDLTGANYGYTF.